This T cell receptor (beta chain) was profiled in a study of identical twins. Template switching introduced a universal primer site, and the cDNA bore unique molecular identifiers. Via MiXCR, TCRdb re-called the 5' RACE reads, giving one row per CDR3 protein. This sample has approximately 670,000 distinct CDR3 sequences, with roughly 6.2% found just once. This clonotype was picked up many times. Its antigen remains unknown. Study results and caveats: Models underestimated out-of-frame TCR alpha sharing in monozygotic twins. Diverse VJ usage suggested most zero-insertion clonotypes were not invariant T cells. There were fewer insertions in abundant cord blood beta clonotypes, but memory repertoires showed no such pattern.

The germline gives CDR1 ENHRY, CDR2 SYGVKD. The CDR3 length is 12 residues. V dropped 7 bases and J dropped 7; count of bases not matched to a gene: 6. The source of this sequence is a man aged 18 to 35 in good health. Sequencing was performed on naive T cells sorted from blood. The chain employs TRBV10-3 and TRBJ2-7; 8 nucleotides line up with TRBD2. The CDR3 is CAIKSGSGEQYF. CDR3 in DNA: TGTGCCATCAAGAGCGGGAGCGGGGAGCAGTACTTC.